The next 31 T cell receptor beta chains were all read from a single sample in a study of vaccination effects on CD4 cells after COVID-19. Viral peptide pools were used in the ViraFEST assay to expand antigen-specific CD4+ T cells, and sequencing came afterward. With roughly 10 days of culture completed, CD4+ T cells were isolated. Either the BNT162b2 or mRNA-1273 vaccine was given to participants in two doses. Only in-frame clones appear in the TCRdb table, and some are missing; sequencing was by immunoSEQ multiplex PCR. The sample yields about 59,000 clones, approximately 78% seen once. No antigen has been identified for these receptors. The sample here was CD4+ T cells from PBMCs cultured with HCoV-OC43 spike peptides, taken after COVID-19 vaccination. Subset: HCoV-OC43 spike overlapping peptide pool stimulation. Every receptor here comes from a human donor who received a COVID-19 vaccine.

CDR3 DNA sequence: TGTGCCAGTAGTCCGCTTTACGGGGGGACCTACAATGAGCAGTTCTTC. It codes for CASSPLYGGTYNEQFF. The chain employs TRBV19 and TRBJ2-1; 7 bases match TRBD2. This CDR3 is built from 16 residues. CDR1 is LNHDA and CDR2 is SQIVND in the germline V gene (reference sequence). Unmatched junction bases numbered 9, after V lost 5 bases and J lost 2 bases.

Only one count was recorded for this clone. J is TRBJ1-2 and V is TRBV12-3 or TRBV12-4, with D possibly being TRBD1 (6 bases). CDR3 length: 13 residues. Trimming stripped 0 bases from V and 8 bases from J, with 10 bases between. The CDR3 bases are TGTGCCAGCAGTTTAGCGGGGGGGCTCGGCTACACCTTC. It yields the protein CASSLAGGLGYTF.

This clone was picked up a small number of times. The V call is TRBV6-5, the J call TRBJ1-2, with 7 bases lining up with TRBD1. Germline CDR1 reads MNHEY; CDR2 reads SVGAGI. The V and J ends lost 6 bases and 8 bases, in that order; junction bases with no gene match: 9. The CDR3 runs 13 residues. CDR3 residues: CASRMSGQEGYTF. In DNA, the CDR3 is TGTGCCAGCAGGATGAGCGGACAGGAGGGCTACACCTTC.

This chain connects TRBV6-5 to TRBJ2-3; TRBD2 matches 9 bases. Germline V gene data show CDR1 as MNHEY and CDR2 as SVGAGI. CDR3 length: 14 residues. The V and J ends lost 7 bases and 4 bases, in that order; junction bases with no gene match: 6. For the CDR3, the DNA is TGTGCCAGCAACCAGCGGGGGGCGGCAGATACGCAGTATTTT. Translating it yields CASNQRGAADTQYF.

The chain uses TRBV4-3 and TRBJ1-2, with D uncertain. CDR1 LGHNA and CDR2 YSLEER come from the germline V gene. The ends were cut back, 5 bases at V and 4 bases at J, with 14 bases in the middle. The CDR3 length is 14 residues. CDR3 sequence: CASSSSVGGYGYTF. Here the CDR3 DNA reads TGCGCCAGCAGCTCATCAGTCGGCGGCTATGGCTACACCTTC.

The V call is TRBV10-3, the J call TRBJ2-1; TRBD2 is a possible D gene (5 bases). The V and J ends lost 3 bases and 6 bases respectively, with 12 bases between them. The CDR3 spans 14 residues. Germline V gene data show CDR1 as ENHRY and CDR2 as SYGVKD. CDR3 sequence (DNA): TGTGCCATCAGTGAAAAGGGAGTGGGCAATGAGCAGTTCTTC. It codes for CAISEKGVGNEQFF.

This clone occurred a few times. The chain carries TRBV24-1 and TRBJ2-7; D remains unclear. Germline loops: CDR1 KGHDR, CDR2 SFDVKD. The CDR3 length is 9 residues. Trimming removed 10 bases from V and 7 bases from J, with 7 bases in between. As DNA, the CDR3 is TGTGCCACTCCCCAGGAGCAGTACGTC. Protein sequence: CATPQEQYV.

This sequence joins TRBV7-9 and TRBJ2-7; TRBD1 matches 7 bases. Germline lookup yields CDR1 SEHNR and CDR2 FQNEAQ (reference sequence). V lost 2 bases and J lost 5; bases outside the gene matches: 0. CDR3 length: 12 residues. The CDR3, as DNA: TGTGCCAGCAGCTTAACAGGGGACGAGCAGTACGTC. Its translation: CASSLTGDEQYV.

The rearrangement uses TRBV5-1 and TRBJ2-3; weak D call: TRBD2 (7 bases). V was cut by 0 bases and J by 0 bases, with 11 bases left in between. Germline V gene lookup returns CDR1 SGHRS and CDR2 YFSETQ. The CDR3 has 16 amino acids. The CDR3 region is CASSLVAGASTDTQYF. The CDR3 nucleotides read TGCGCCAGCAGCTTGGTGGCGGGGGCTAGCACAGATACGCAGTATTTT. Combining the CDR3 with reference TRBV5-1 and TRBJ2-3 gives the whole variable domain KAGVTQTPRYLIKTRGQQVTLSCSPISGHRSVSWYQQTPGQGLQFLFEYFSETQRNKGNFPGRFSGRQFSNSRSEMNVSTLELGDSALYLCASSLVAGASTDTQYFGPGTRLTVL.

The V gene is TRBV10-2, the J gene TRBJ1-1; D unclear. Per germline, CDR1 WSHSY and CDR2 SAAADI. V lost 6 bases and J lost 0, with 14 bases in between. The length of the CDR3 is 15 residues. CDR3 in DNA: TGCGCCAGCAGCACTCAAACAGCGGTGAACACTGAAGCTTTCTTT. Amino acid sequence: CASSTQTAVNTEAFF.

The gene calls are TRBV24-1 and TRBJ2-5, with D possibly matching TRBD1 (6 bases). Trimming shortened V by 4 bases and J by 0 bases, and 20 bases separated the two germline ends. The CDR3 has 18 amino acids. CDR1 KGHDR and CDR2 SFDVKD come from the germline V gene. The CDR3 DNA sequence: TGTGCCACCAGTGACCGCAAGATCGGGACACCGTACCAAGAGACCCAGTACTTC. It encodes CATSDRKIGTPYQETQYF.

This chain connects TRBV13 to TRBJ2-3; perhaps D is TRBD1 or TRBD2 (5 bases each). Trimming stripped 6 bases from V and 3 bases from J, with 13 bases between. This CDR3 has 14 amino acids. Germline V gene data show CDR1 as PRHDT and CDR2 as FYEKMQ (reference sequence). The CDR3 nucleotides read TGTGCCAGCAGGCTAGTGGGGGAAACAGATACGCAGTATTTT. Translated: CASRLVGETDTQYF.

The genes are TRBV15 and TRBJ2-2; no clear D gene. Trimming took off 5 bases at V and 1 base at J, with 2 bases between the two ends. Looked up from germline, CDR1 is LNHNV and CDR2 is YYDKDF (reference sequence). The CDR3 is made up of 12 amino acids. CDR3 region: CATSRNTGELFF. Here the CDR3 DNA reads TGTGCCACCAGCCGGAACACCGGGGAGCTGTTTTTT.

This CDR3 is CASSLGNTAANYGYTF. The CDR3, as DNA: TGCGCCAGCAGCTTGGGCAACACGGCCGCTAACTATGGCTACACCTTC. The V gene is TRBV5-1, the J gene TRBJ1-2; D not certain. CDR3 length equals 16 residues. The germline V and J ends were trimmed by 0 bases and 0 bases, with 12 bases remaining between them. The germline gives CDR1 SGHRS, CDR2 YFSETQ.

The V call is TRBV27, the J call TRBJ2-1; TRBD1 matches at 9 bases. The V and J ends lost 5 bases and 8 bases, in that order; junction bases with no gene match: 10. Germline V CDR1 and CDR2: MNHEY, SMNVEV (reference sequence). The CDR3 sequence is 15 residues long. CDR3 protein: CASSDRDRVAYEQFF. The CDR3 bases are TGTGCCAGCAGTGACCGGGACAGGGTTGCATATGAGCAGTTCTTC.

The chain recombines TRBV24-1 with TRBJ2-1, with TRBD1 matching over 7 bases. CDR3 size: 16 residues. Germline CDR1 reads KGHDR; CDR2 reads SFDVKD. Trimming at V came to 7 bases and at J to 3 bases, leaving 11 bases not matched to a gene. CDR3 residues: CATSSQTGFLYNEQFF. Here the CDR3 DNA reads TGTGCCACCAGCTCACAGACAGGGTTCCTCTACAATGAGCAGTTCTTC.

The V gene is TRBV7-2, the J gene TRBJ1-2; the D gene is possibly TRBD1 (6 bases). The germline V gene has CDR1 SGHTA and CDR2 FQGNSA. V lost 5 bases to trimming and J lost 3 bases, with 10 bases between them. The CDR3 has 13 residues. CDR3 DNA sequence: TGTGCCAGCAGCCGGACAGTTTACTATGGCTACACCTTC. It is translated as CASSRTVYYGYTF. The entire variable domain, with the rest obtained from reference TRBV7-2 and TRBJ1-2, is as follows: GAGVSQSPSNKVTEKGKDVELRCDPISGHTALYWYRQSLGQGLEFLIYFQGNSAPDKSGLPSDRFSAERTGGSVSTLTIQRTQQEDSAVYLCASSRTVYYGYTFGSGTRLTVV.

The table lists this clone with a few counts. V is TRBV5-1 and J is TRBJ2-6; 14 bases map to TRBD2. V gave up 3 bases and J gave up 0 bases; unmatched junction bases: 5. This CDR3 has 19 residues. The germline V gene has CDR1 SGHRS and CDR2 YFSETQ. For the CDR3, the DNA is TGCGCCAGCAGCTCACGGACTAGCGGGGGGCCCTCTGGGGCCAACGTCCTGACTTTC. Protein: CASSSRTSGGPSGANVLTF.

The chain links TRBV18 to TRBJ2-1; 8 nucleotides align to TRBD2. Trimming removed 3 bases from V and 3 bases from J; junction bases left unmatched: 13. Germline-derived CDR1 and CDR2 are KGHSH and LQKENI. CDR3 length: 18 amino acids. The CDR3 nucleotides read TGTGCCAGCTCACCGGGTTTTGGAGCGGGGGATTACTACAATGAGCAGTTCTTC. This gives the protein CASSPGFGAGDYYNEQFF.

V usage is TRBV30 and J usage is TRBJ1-6; D might be TRBD1 (6 bases). Germline V gene sequence: CDR1 GTSNPN, CDR2 SVGIG (reference sequence). The V and J ends lost 0 bases and 4 bases respectively, with 16 bases between them. This CDR3 is built from 17 residues. The CDR3 protein is CAWSVTGQRNYNSPLHF. CDR3 DNA: TGTGCCTGGAGTGTGACAGGACAGCGGAATTATAATTCACCCCTCCACTTT.

By its share, this clone is medium-sized. The chain carries TRBV2 and TRBJ2-7; D might be TRBD2 (6 bases). Trimming took 3 bases from V and 4 from J, leaving 19 bases between them. The CDR3 has 16 residues. Germline lookup yields CDR1 SNHLY and CDR2 FYNNEI. The CDR3 loop is CASSEGTPAVTYEQYV. Written as DNA, the CDR3 is TGTGCCAGCAGTGAGGGGACTCCGGCAGTGACATACGAGCAGTACGTC.

The CDR3 is CAWSKLELAKNIQYF. In DNA, the CDR3 is TGTGCCTGGAGTAAATTGGAGCTAGCCAAAAACATTCAGTACTTC. The V call is TRBV30, the J call TRBJ2-4; D is uncertain. The V and J ends lost 2 bases and 0 bases respectively, with 11 bases between them. The CDR3 runs to 15 residues. Germline CDR1 and CDR2: GTSNPN and SVGIG (reference sequence).

V and J are TRBV19 and TRBJ2-3, with 10 nucleotides matching TRBD1. This CDR3 is built from 14 residues. Germline trimming cut 5 bases from V and 3 bases from J; bases unmatched to any gene: 2. In germline, CDR1 is LNHDA, CDR2 SQIVND (reference sequence). CDR3 loop: CASSDRGQTDTQYF. The CDR3 DNA is TGTGCCAGTAGTGACAGGGGGCAAACAGATACGCAGTATTTT.

This chain links TRBV3-1 (or the pseudogene TRBV3-2) with TRBJ1-1; unclear D gene. V shed 1 base and J shed 3 bases, with 9 bases lying between them. Germline CDR1 and CDR2: LGHDT and YNNKEL (reference sequence). The CDR3 has 14 amino acids. CDR3 in amino acids: CASSQGGRDTEAFF. DNA of the CDR3: TGTGCCAGCAGCCAAGGGGGTAGGGACACTGAAGCTTTCTTT.

The chain links TRBV5-1 to TRBJ2-1; D remains ambiguous. Trimming shortened V by 0 bases and J by 0 bases, and 7 bases separated the two germline ends. CDR3 length equals 15 residues. CDR1 SGHRS and CDR2 YFSETQ come from the germline V gene. Here the CDR3 DNA reads TGCGCCAGCAGCTTGGATTTCAGCTCCTACAATGAGCAGTTCTTC. This translates into CASSLDFSSYNEQFF.

This chain connects TRBV18 to TRBJ1-3, with no clear D. With 5 bases removed from V and 0 bases from J, the gap between germline ends came to 11 bases. CDR3 size: 15 residues. The germline V gene encodes CDR1 KGHSH and CDR2 LQKENI. CDR3 sequence reads: CASSVSGLSGNTIYF. As DNA, the CDR3 is TGTGCCAGCTCAGTTTCAGGCCTCTCTGGAAACACCATATATTTT.

This clone has only a few counts. J is TRBJ1-3 and V is TRBV7-9; a weak D match, TRBD1 (6 bases). CDR1 and CDR2 (germline): SEHNR, FQNEAQ (reference sequence). Trimming took 5 bases from V and 0 from J, leaving 8 bases between them. CDR3 length: 14 residues. CDR3 protein: CASSTGSSGNTIYF. The DNA for the CDR3 is TGTGCCAGCAGCACAGGGTCCTCTGGAAACACCATATATTTT.

The table lists this clone with a few counts. The chain employs TRBV30 and TRBJ1-1, with D unresolved. V shed 3 bases and J shed 4 bases, with 18 bases lying between them. Germline loops: CDR1 GTSNPN, CDR2 SVGIG (reference sequence). The CDR3 consists of 15 residues. This CDR3 is CAWRTDEHGGTEAFF. The CDR3 coding sequence is TGTGCCTGGAGGACGGACGAGCACGGTGGCACTGAAGCTTTCTTT. Drawing the rest from reference TRBV30 and TRBJ1-1, the complete variable domain is SQTIHQWPATLVQPVGSPLSLECTVEGTSNPNLYWYRQAAGRGLQLLFYSVGIGQISSEVPQNLSASRPQDRQFILSSKKLLLSDSGFYLCAWRTDEHGGTEAFFGQGTRLTVV.

The chain carries TRBV20-1 and TRBJ2-7, with a tentative D call TRBD1 (6 bases). CDR3 length: 14 amino acids. Germline assignment: CDR1 DFQATT and CDR2 SNEGSKA (reference sequence). V was shortened by 3 bases and J by 3 bases, with 15 bases between the two germline ends. CDR3 DNA sequence: TGCAGTGCTAGTAAAACAGGGTTCAGCTACGAGCAGTACGTC. Protein: CSASKTGFSYEQYV.

The gene calls are TRBV28 and TRBJ1-6; no clear D. The CDR3 covers 12 residues. V lost 2 bases to trimming and J lost 8 bases, with 4 bases between them. From germline, CDR1 is MDHEN and CDR2 SYDVKM. The CDR3 DNA reads TGTGCCAGCAGTTTAAACCATTCACCCCTCCACTTT. Translation: CASSLNHSPLHF.

The J gene is TRBJ2-3, the V gene TRBV19, with TRBD1 matching 9 bases. This CDR3 contains 15 residues. V lost 4 bases and J lost 4; bases outside the gene matches: 6. From germline, CDR1 is LNHDA and CDR2 SQIVND (reference sequence). CDR3 nucleotides: TGTGCCAGTAGTACCTACAGGGGGCGTGCAGATACGCAGTATTTT. Translating gives CASSTYRGRADTQYF.